The T cell receptor beta chain described here comes from a study of control samples from healthy donors and cancer patients (dated by TCRdb to about 2020). The protocol used for the library was the immunoSEQ multiplex PCR assay. TCRdb retrieved this table from immuneACCESS and kept in-frame rearrangements only. Not all clones are present; in checked studies, unresolved V genes account for under half, and no reason is known for the remainder. The sample table holds roughly 92,000 clones, of which about 89% were seen once. Clones ranked in the top ten supply about 7.4% of the sample. The germline V gene provides CDR1 SNHLY and CDR2 FYNNEI. Relative to germline, V is 4 bases shorter and J is 1 base shorter, with 7 bases between their ends. The CDR3 runs 13 residues from the cysteine to the phenylalanine. Only the CDR3 DNA stays, 39 bases, in frame from base 1. This clone has only one observation. The specificity of this receptor is unknown. There are no base qualities to consult, and no much larger clone falls within one base.

The rearranged chain carries TRBV2 and TRBJ1-1, with a tentative D gene TRBD1 over 5 matching bases. Sequenced sample: blood. The sequence came from a woman aged 55-70 years in good health. The bases are TGTGCCAGCAGTGGGGGCCCGAACACTGAAGCTTTCTTT. Translated, this gives CASSGGPNTEAFF. Reference TRBV2 and TRBJ1-1 genes cover what lies past the CDR3, so the full variable domain is EPEVTQTPSHQVTQMGQEVILRCVPISNHLYFYWYRQILGQKVEFLVSFYNNEISEKSEIFDDQFSVERPDGSNFTLKIRSTKLEDSAMYFCASSGGPNTEAFFGQGTRLTVV.